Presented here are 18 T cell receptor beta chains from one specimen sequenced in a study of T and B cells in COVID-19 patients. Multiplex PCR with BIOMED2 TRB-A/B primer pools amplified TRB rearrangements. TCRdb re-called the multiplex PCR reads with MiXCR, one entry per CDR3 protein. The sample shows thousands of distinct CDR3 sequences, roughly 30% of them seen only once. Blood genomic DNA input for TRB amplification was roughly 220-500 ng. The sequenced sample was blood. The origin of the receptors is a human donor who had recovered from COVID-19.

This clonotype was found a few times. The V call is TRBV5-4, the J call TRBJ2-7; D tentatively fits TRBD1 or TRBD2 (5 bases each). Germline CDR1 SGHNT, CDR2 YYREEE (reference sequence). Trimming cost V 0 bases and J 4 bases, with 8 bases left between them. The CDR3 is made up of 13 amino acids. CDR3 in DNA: TGTGCCAGCAGCTTGGCCGAGGGGTACGAGCAGTACTTC. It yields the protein CASSLAEGYEQYF.

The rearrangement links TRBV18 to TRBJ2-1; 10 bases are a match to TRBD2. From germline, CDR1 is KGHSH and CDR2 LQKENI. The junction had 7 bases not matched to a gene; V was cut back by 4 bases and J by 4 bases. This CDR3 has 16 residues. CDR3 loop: CASSQFLAGEYNEQFF. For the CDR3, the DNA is TGTGCCAGCTCACAATTTCTAGCGGGAGAATACAATGAGCAGTTCTTC.

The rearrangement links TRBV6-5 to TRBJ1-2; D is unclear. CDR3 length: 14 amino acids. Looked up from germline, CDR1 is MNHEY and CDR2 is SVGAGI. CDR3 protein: CVSSMTPWNYGYTF. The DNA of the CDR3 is TGTGTCTCCTCCATGACACCCTGGAACTATGGCTACACCTTC.

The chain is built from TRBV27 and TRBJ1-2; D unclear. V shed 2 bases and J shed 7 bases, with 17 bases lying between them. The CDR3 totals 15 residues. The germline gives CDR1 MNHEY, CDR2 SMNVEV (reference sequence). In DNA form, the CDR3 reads TGTGCCAGCAGTTTAAAGACCGAGGGCTACGGTGGCTACACCTTC. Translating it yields CASSLKTEGYGGYTF.

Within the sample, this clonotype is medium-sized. The CDR3 sequence: CAWSVRSTGELFF. The DNA of the CDR3 is TGTGCCTGGAGTGTACGCTCCACCGGGGAGCTGTTTTTT. The V gene is TRBV30, the J gene TRBJ2-2; D gene uncertain. The germline V gene has CDR1 GTSNPN and CDR2 SVGIG (reference sequence). The CDR3 consists of 13 residues. The V end lost 0 bases, the J end lost 4 bases, and 6 bases lay between the germline ends. The full variable domain, with the rest looked up from reference TRBV30 and TRBJ2-2, is SQTIHQWPATLVQPVGSPLSLECTVEGTSNPNLYWYRQAAGRGLQLLFYSVGIGQISSEVPQNLSASRPQDRQFILSSKKLLLSDSGFYLCAWSVRSTGELFFGEGSRLTVL.

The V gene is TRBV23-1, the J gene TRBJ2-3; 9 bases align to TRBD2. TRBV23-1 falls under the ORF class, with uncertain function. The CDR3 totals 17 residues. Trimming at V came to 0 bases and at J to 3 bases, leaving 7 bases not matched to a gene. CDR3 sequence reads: CASSQSRPSGATDTQYF. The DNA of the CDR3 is TGCGCCAGCAGTCAATCTCGGCCTAGCGGGGCTACAGATACGCAGTATTTT.

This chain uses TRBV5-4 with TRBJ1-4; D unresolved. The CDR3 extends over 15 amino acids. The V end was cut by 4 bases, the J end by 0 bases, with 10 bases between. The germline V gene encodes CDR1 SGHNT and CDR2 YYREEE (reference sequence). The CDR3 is CASSLGLATNEKLFF. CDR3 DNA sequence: TGTGCCAGCAGCCTGGGATTAGCAACTAATGAAAAACTGTTTTTT.

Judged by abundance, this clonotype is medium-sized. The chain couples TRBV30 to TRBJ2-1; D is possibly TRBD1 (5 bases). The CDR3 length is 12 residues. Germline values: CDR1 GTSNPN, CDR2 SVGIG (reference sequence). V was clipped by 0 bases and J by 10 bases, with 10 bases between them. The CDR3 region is CAWSVQVEEQFF. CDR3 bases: TGTGCCTGGAGTGTACAGGTTGAGGAGCAGTTCTTC. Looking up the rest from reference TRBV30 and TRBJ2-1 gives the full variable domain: SQTIHQWPATLVQPVGSPLSLECTVEGTSNPNLYWYRQAAGRGLQLLFYSVGIGQISSEVPQNLSASRPQDRQFILSSKKLLLSDSGFYLCAWSVQVEEQFFGPGTRLTVL.

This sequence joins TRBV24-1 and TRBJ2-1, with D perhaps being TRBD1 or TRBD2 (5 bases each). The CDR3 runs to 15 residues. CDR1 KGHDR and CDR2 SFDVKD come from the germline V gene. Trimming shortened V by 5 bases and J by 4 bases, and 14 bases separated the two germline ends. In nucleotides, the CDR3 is TGTGCCACCAGTGCCCGGGACGAGTGGTACAATGAGCAGTTCTTC. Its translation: CATSARDEWYNEQFF.

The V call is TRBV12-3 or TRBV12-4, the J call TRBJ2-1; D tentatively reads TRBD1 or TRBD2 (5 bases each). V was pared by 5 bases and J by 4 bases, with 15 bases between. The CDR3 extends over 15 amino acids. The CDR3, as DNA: TGTGCCAGCAGTACCGCCGGGACCCCGTACAATGAGCAGTTCTTC. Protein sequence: CASSTAGTPYNEQFF.

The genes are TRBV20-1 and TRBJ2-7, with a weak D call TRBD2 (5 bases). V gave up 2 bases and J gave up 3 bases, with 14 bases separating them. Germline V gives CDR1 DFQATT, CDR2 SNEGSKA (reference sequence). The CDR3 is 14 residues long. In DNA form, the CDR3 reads TGCAGTGCTAGACCCCCCGGGGTTGTCTACGAGCAGTACTTC. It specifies CSARPPGVVYEQYF.

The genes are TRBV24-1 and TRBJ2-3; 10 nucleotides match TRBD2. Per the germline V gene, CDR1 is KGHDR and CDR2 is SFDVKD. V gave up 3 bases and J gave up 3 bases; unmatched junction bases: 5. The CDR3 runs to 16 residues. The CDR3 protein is CATSDIQTSGTDTQYF. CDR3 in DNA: TGTGCCACCAGTGATATACAGACTAGCGGGACAGATACGCAGTATTTT.

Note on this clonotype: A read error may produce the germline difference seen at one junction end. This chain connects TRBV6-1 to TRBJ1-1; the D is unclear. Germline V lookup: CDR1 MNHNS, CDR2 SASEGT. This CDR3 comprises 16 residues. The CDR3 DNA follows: TGTGCCATCAGTGGAACCCTCCAGAAGGGTAAAACTGAAGCTTTCTTT. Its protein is CAISGTLQKGKTEAFF.

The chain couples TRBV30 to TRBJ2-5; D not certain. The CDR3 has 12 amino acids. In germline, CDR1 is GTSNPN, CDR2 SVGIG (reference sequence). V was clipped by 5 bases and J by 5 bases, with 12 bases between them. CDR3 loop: CAWGQPPETQYF. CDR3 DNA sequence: TGTGCCTGGGGGCAGCCCCCCGAGACCCAGTACTTC.

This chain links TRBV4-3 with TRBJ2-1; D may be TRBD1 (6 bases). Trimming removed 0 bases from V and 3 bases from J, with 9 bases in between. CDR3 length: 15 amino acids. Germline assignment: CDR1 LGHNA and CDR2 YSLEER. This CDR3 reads CASSQDGGHYNEQFF. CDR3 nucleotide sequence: TGCGCCAGCAGCCAAGATGGGGGACACTACAATGAGCAGTTCTTC.

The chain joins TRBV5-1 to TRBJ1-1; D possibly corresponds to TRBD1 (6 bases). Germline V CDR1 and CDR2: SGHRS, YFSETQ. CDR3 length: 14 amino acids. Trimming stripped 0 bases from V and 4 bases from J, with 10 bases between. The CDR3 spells CASSLGGGLTEAFF. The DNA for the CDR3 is TGCGCCAGCAGCTTGGGGGGGGGCCTCACTGAAGCTTTCTTT.

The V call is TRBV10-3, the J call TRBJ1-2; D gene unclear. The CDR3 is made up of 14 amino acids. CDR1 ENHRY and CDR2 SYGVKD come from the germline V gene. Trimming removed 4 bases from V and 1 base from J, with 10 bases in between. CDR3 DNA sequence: TGTGCCATCAGTGGAAACAGACTTAACTATGGCTACACCTTC. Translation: CAISGNRLNYGYTF.

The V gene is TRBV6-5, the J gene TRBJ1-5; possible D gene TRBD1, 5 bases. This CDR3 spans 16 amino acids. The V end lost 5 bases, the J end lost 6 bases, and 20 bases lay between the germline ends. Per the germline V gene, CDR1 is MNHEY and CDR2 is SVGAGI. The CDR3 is CASSPRDPSGGQPQHF. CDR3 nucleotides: TGTGCCAGCAGTCCCCGGGACCCGTCGGGCGGTCAGCCCCAGCATTTT.